This TCR beta chain was retrieved from a study of T cell responses to AZD1222 COVID-19 vaccine. Study-wide results and limits: Following two doses of AZD1222, Spike-specific TCR breadth and depth rose.

TCRdb's copy holds only in-frame clones and misses some; the assay was immunoSEQ multiplex PCR. The sample shows about 150,000 clones, around 90% of them seen only once. The V gene lost 5 bases and the J gene lost 0 bases, with 9 bases spanning the gap. The germline CDR1 and CDR2 sequences are MNHEY and SMNVEV (reference sequence). The CDR3 runs 14 residues. With regard to this clone: Its specificity is not known.

The J gene is TRBJ2-3, the V gene TRBV27; D gene unclear. The sample here was peripheral blood, taken 28 days after the second AZD1222 dose. The source is an adult who received the AZD1222 COVID-19 vaccine. In DNA, the CDR3 is TGTGCCAGCAGTCTCAAATCTAGCACAGATACGCAGTATTTT. Its protein is CASSLKSSTDTQYF.